What follows are 32 T cell receptor beta chains derived from one specimen sequenced in a study of T cells in Graves' hyperthyroidism and ophthalmopathy. RNA transcripts were the template for amplifying TCR beta CDR3 regions. RT-PCR in the first round (using the HTBI primer set) targeted the TCR CDR3. TCRdb called the multiplex PCR reads again in MiXCR, with one record for every CDR3 protein. The sample yields fewer than 350,000 distinct CDR3 sequences, around 15% seen once. The specimen was blood. These receptors all come from a woman in her forties or fifties with Graves' hyperthyroidism that later progressed to Graves' ophthalmopathy.

This clonotype showed up many times. The chain joins TRBV3-1 to TRBJ2-2; maybe TRBD1 (6 bases). Germline V lookup: CDR1 LGHDT, CDR2 YNNKEL (reference sequence). The CDR3 is 12 residues long. V was cut by 6 bases and J by 6 bases, with 8 bases left in between. The chain's CDR3 is CASRHRAGELFF. In DNA form, the CDR3 reads TGTGCCAGCAGACACAGGGCCGGGGAGCTGTTTTTT.

Only a few counts were recorded for this clonotype. The chain is built from TRBV19 and TRBJ2-2; TRBD1 matches 10 bases. The ends lost 3 bases at V and 6 bases at J; junction bases unmatched: 7. This CDR3 has 16 amino acids. Looked up from germline, CDR1 is LNHDA and CDR2 is SQIVND (reference sequence). As DNA, the CDR3 is TGTGCCAGTAGTATTTTAGGGACAGGGGAAGCCGGGGAGCTGTTTTTT. Residues: CASSILGTGEAGELFF. The variable domain in full, completed from reference TRBV19 and TRBJ2-2, reads DGGITQSPKYLFRKEGQNVTLSCEQNLNHDAMYWYRQDPGQGLRLIYYSQIVNDFQKGDIAEGYSVSREKKESFPLTVTSAQKNPTAFYLCASSILGTGEAGELFFGEGSRLTVL.

Written as DNA, the CDR3 is TGTGCCAGCAGTACCGGGACAACCCAAGAGACCCAGTACTTC. Protein sequence: CASSTGTTQETQYF. This chain links TRBV28 with TRBJ2-5; a weak D match, TRBD1 (6 bases). Trimming took off 5 bases at V and 1 base at J, with 11 bases between the two ends. The CDR3 runs to 14 residues. Germline V gene sequence: CDR1 MDHEN, CDR2 SYDVKM.

This clonotype was counted between two and nine times. The chain carries TRBV19 and TRBJ2-2, with 9 bases fitting TRBD1. V trimming: 4 bases; J trimming: 2 bases; junction bases outside the gene matches: 8. Germline V gene sequence: CDR1 LNHDA, CDR2 SQIVND (reference sequence). The CDR3 loop spans 17 amino acids. CDR3 in DNA: TGTGCCAGTAGTACATACCGGGACAGGGTAAACACCGGGGAGCTGTTTTTT. It yields the protein CASSTYRDRVNTGELFF.

This clonotype occurred many times. V usage is TRBV20-1 and J usage is TRBJ2-3; TRBD1 matches at 8 bases. This CDR3 is built from 14 residues. The V and J ends lost 3 bases and 2 bases, in that order; junction bases with no gene match: 4. Germline V lookup: CDR1 DFQATT, CDR2 SNEGSKA (reference sequence). The CDR3 reads CSASRDRNTDTQYF. Written as DNA, the CDR3 is TGCAGTGCTAGCCGGGACAGGAACACAGATACGCAGTATTTT.

This clonotype was observed many times. This chain connects TRBV5-1 to TRBJ2-7; 10 bases are a match to TRBD1. The CDR3 consists of 15 residues. Losses at the gene ends were 4 bases for V and 5 bases for J; bases not matched to a gene: 9. Germline-derived CDR1 and CDR2 are SGHRS and YFSETQ. CDR3 amino acids: CASSMVGQGSDEQYF. The CDR3 nucleotides read TGCGCCAGCAGCATGGTGGGACAGGGGTCGGACGAGCAGTACTTC.

This sequence joins TRBV5-1 and TRBJ1-6; D gene ambiguous. The length of the CDR3 is 15 residues. The germline gives CDR1 SGHRS, CDR2 YFSETQ. The V and J ends lost 2 bases and 3 bases respectively, with 9 bases between them. CDR3 nucleotide sequence: TGCGCCAGCAGCTTCGGACGGATCTATAATTCACCCCTCCACTTT. It translates to CASSFGRIYNSPLHF.

This clonotype was counted many times. This chain joins TRBV4-1 and TRBJ2-1; 10 bases are shared with TRBD2. The CDR3 is made up of 19 amino acids. CDR1 is MGHRA, CDR2 YSYEKL, per germline. Trimming cost V 1 base and J 0 bases; bases outside gene matches: 9. CDR3 residues: CASSQVGLADRSSYNEQFF. CDR3 nucleotide sequence: TGCGCCAGCAGCCAAGTCGGACTAGCGGACCGAAGCTCCTACAATGAGCAGTTCTTC.

This clonotype was recorded a few times. The J gene is TRBJ1-5, the V gene TRBV19; D is ambiguous. Between the trimmed V and J ends, which lost 3 bases and 4 bases, there was a span of 16 bases. The length of the CDR3 is 16 residues. Germline values: CDR1 LNHDA, CDR2 SQIVND (reference sequence). Here the CDR3 DNA reads TGTGCCAGTAGTATCGGGCGGGTTTTACGGAATCAGCCCCAGCATTTT. This encodes CASSIGRVLRNQPQHF.

This clonotype was seen at least ten times. The CDR3 DNA reads TGTGCCAGCAGCCTCCGGATAGCCGCCCACAATGAGCAGTTCTTC. This codes for CASSLRIAAHNEQFF. This rearrangement joins TRBV11-2 to TRBJ2-1, with unresolved D. The germline CDR1 and CDR2 sequences are SGHAT and FQNNGV. V was clipped by 5 bases and J by 5 bases, with 16 bases between them. The CDR3 extends over 15 amino acids.

Only a few counts were recorded for this clonotype. The genes are TRBV29-1 and TRBJ1-2, with TRBD1 matching 7 bases. The CDR3 consists of 12 residues. The germline gives CDR1 SQVTM, CDR2 ANQGSEA. This chain's CDR3 is CSLSRGGHGYTF. CDR3 bases: TGCAGTCTCTCCCGAGGGGGCCATGGCTACACCTTC.

In its sample, this clonotype was seen many times. The chain employs TRBV18 and TRBJ2-1; D perhaps matches TRBD1 (5 bases). The CDR3 runs to 14 residues. In germline, CDR1 is KGHSH, CDR2 LQKENI. V shed 2 bases and J shed 7 bases, with 12 bases lying between them. DNA of the CDR3: TGTGCCAGCTCACCATCATTCCAGGGTAATGAGCAGTTCTTC. Translation gives CASSPSFQGNEQFF.

This clonotype was detected many times. The rearrangement joins TRBV3-1 to TRBJ2-5; no reliable D call. The CDR3 contains 11 residues. Germline V gene data show CDR1 as LGHDT and CDR2 as YNNKEL (reference sequence). V dropped 0 bases and J dropped 14 bases, with 10 bases sitting between them. CDR3 sequence (DNA): TGTGCCAGCAGCCAAGAACGGTACTTATACTTC. Translated, it gives CASSQERYLYF.

The chain links TRBV5-1 to TRBJ2-5; possible D gene TRBD2, 5 bases. V lost 6 bases, J lost 4 bases, and 13 bases lay in between. This CDR3 region has 13 residues. CDR1 is SGHRS, CDR2 YFSETQ, per germline. The CDR3 is CASTQAVGETQYF. The CDR3 coding sequence is TGCGCCAGCACTCAAGCGGTGGGAGAGACCCAGTACTTC. The full variable domain, rest sourced from reference TRBV5-1 and TRBJ2-5, is KAGVTQTPRYLIKTRGQQVTLSCSPISGHRSVSWYQQTPGQGLQFLFEYFSETQRNKGNFPGRFSGRQFSNSRSEMNVSTLELGDSALYLCASTQAVGETQYFGPGTRLLVL.

This clonotype was seen ten or more times. The chain is built from TRBV6-1 and TRBJ2-1, with D tentatively TRBD2 (6 bases). CDR3 length: 18 residues. Trimming pared 1 base from V and 10 bases from J, leaving 26 bases between. Per the germline V gene, CDR1 is MNHNS and CDR2 is SASEGT. The CDR3 DNA is TGTGCCAGCAGTGAAGAGCTAGGTGGGCTAGCGATTCGGGACGAGCAGTTCTTC. It encodes CASSEELGGLAIRDEQFF.

At least ten counts were recorded for this clonotype. V and J are TRBV20-1 and TRBJ1-2, with a weak D call TRBD1 (5 bases). Germline assignment: CDR1 DFQATT and CDR2 SNEGSKA (reference sequence). This CDR3 has 14 amino acids. Trimming shortened V by 6 bases and J by 4 bases, and 18 bases separated the two germline ends. This CDR3 is CSATPGGKSYGYTF. The DNA of the CDR3 is TGCAGTGCCACTCCGGGGGGAAAGAGCTATGGCTACACCTTC.

Notes on this clonotype: The germline gene is not matched at one end of the junction; a read error may be the cause. V gene TRBV9 combines with J gene TRBJ2-7; 9 positions agree with TRBD1. From germline, CDR1 is SGDLS and CDR2 YYNGEE. The CDR3 is made up of 15 amino acids. The CDR3 protein is CASSVGGDRDYEQHF. Here the CDR3 DNA reads TGTGCCAGCAGCGTAGGTGGGGACAGGGACTACGAGCAGCACTTC. The full variable domain, in which reference TRBV9 and TRBJ2-7 provide the parts outside the CDR3, is DSGVTQTPKHLITATGQRVTLRCSPRSGDLSVYWYQQSLDQGLQFLIQYYNGEERAKGNILERFSAQQFPDLHSELNLSSLELGDSALYFCASSVGGDRDYEQHFGPGTRLTVT.

This clonotype has at least ten counts. The chain carries TRBV2 and TRBJ2-3, with 7 bases aligning to TRBD2. CDR1 and CDR2 (germline): SNHLY, FYNNEI. V trimming: 6 bases; J trimming: 5 bases; junction bases outside the gene matches: 2. CDR3 length: 12 amino acids. This CDR3 is CASRGGGDTQYF. CDR3 DNA: TGTGCCAGCAGAGGCGGGGGAGATACGCAGTATTTT.

This clonotype has only a few counts. A much larger clone is a single base away; this may be a read error. The genes are TRBV6-1 and TRBJ2-1; 9 bases agree with TRBD1. V dropped 8 bases and J dropped 6; count of bases not matched to a gene: 14. CDR3 length: 16 residues. Germline CDR1 reads MNHNS; CDR2 reads SASEGT. The CDR3 DNA is TGTGCCAGCGGTGTCCCGGGACAGGGTTGGGTCAATGAGCAGTTCTTC. Protein sequence: CASGVPGQGWVNEQFF.

Regarding this clonotype: A clone one base away is much larger, so this may be a read error. Here the CDR3 omits its conserved ending phenylalanine or tryptophan, so a read error is the likely source. J is TRBJ1-3 and V is TRBV5-1; D is undetermined. CDR1 and CDR2 (germline): SGHRS, YFSETQ. The CDR3 has 14 amino acids. The CDR3 here is CASSHGRGGNTIYL. DNA of the CDR3: TGTGCCAGCAGCCACGGGCGTGGTGGAAACACCATATATCTT.

This clonotype was seen at least ten times. DNA of the CDR3: TGCGCCAGCAGCTTGGATCTCGACCGGGACTTACCCATCGAGCAGTACTTC. This codes for CASSLDLDRDLPIEQYF. V is TRBV5-1 and J is TRBJ2-7; D perhaps matches TRBD2 (6 bases). This CDR3 is 17 amino acids long. Per the germline V gene, CDR1 is SGHRS and CDR2 is YFSETQ. Trimming shortened V by 0 bases and J by 6 bases, and 22 bases separated the two germline ends.

A few counts support this clonotype. This rearrangement joins TRBV6-1 to TRBJ1-1, with a tentative D call TRBD1 (6 bases). CDR1 and CDR2 from the germline V gene are MNHNS and SASEGT. The CDR3 is 13 residues long. Trimming removed 3 bases from V and 6 bases from J, with 11 bases in between. The CDR3 nucleotides read TGTGCCAGCAGTGATTGGACAGCCCCTGAAGCTTTCTTT. Amino acid sequence: CASSDWTAPEAFF.

In this sample, this clonotype turned up many times. The CDR3: CASSVGSGGSYEQYF. The CDR3 DNA sequence: TGTGCCAGCAGCGTGGGGAGCGGGGGATCCTACGAGCAGTACTTC. The rearrangement links TRBV9 to TRBJ2-7, with TRBD2 identical over 8 bases. The CDR3 consists of 15 residues. Per the germline V gene, CDR1 is SGDLS and CDR2 is YYNGEE. The J segment lost 1 base and the V segment lost 2 bases, leaving 5 bases of the junction unmatched.

This clonotype was detected many times. This chain connects TRBV27 to TRBJ1-5, with D tentatively TRBD1 (5 bases). The CDR3 runs to 14 residues. The V and J ends lost 5 bases and 6 bases respectively, with 14 bases between them. Per germline, CDR1 MNHEY and CDR2 SMNVEV (reference sequence). CDR3 sequence: CASSRASGSQPQHF. Written as DNA, the CDR3 is TGTGCCAGCAGTCGGGCTTCAGGGAGTCAGCCCCAGCATTTT.

This sequence joins TRBV11-2 and TRBJ2-5; 9 bases are shared with TRBD2. CDR1 is SGHAT, CDR2 FQNNGV, per germline. The CDR3 covers 16 residues. Unmatched junction bases numbered 7, after V lost 1 base and J lost 4 bases. DNA for the CDR3: TGTGCCAGCAGCTTAGGGGGTAGCGGGAGTGTAGAGACCCAGTACTTC. It translates to CASSLGGSGSVETQYF.

This clonotype was seen more than once but under ten times. The genes are TRBV4-1 and TRBJ2-1, with a tentative D call TRBD2 (5 bases). Germline V gene lookup returns CDR1 MGHRA and CDR2 YSYEKL. V was shortened by 2 bases and J by 6 bases, with 14 bases between the two germline ends. The length of the CDR3 is 15 residues. The DNA for the CDR3 is TGCGCCAGCAGCCAATTAGTCGGGGTTAGCAATGAGCAGTTCTTC. It encodes CASSQLVGVSNEQFF.

This clonotype was seen ten or more times. The rearrangement joins TRBV24-1 to TRBJ2-5; TRBD2 matches at 7 bases. CDR1 is KGHDR and CDR2 is SFDVKD in the germline V gene. The CDR3 length is 15 residues. V dropped 5 bases and J dropped 2; count of bases not matched to a gene: 7. This CDR3 is CATSGRGVPQETQYF. CDR3 in DNA: TGTGCCACCAGTGGTCGGGGGGTCCCTCAAGAGACCCAGTACTTC.

This clonotype was recorded at least ten times. The J gene is TRBJ2-7, the V gene TRBV27; maybe TRBD1 (6 bases). V was pared by 6 bases and J by 0 bases, with 6 bases between. The CDR3 spans 12 residues. CDR1 and CDR2 from the germline V gene are MNHEY and SMNVEV (reference sequence). CDR3 loop: CASRGGSYEQYF. CDR3 in DNA: TGTGCCAGCAGAGGGGGCTCCTACGAGCAGTACTTC.

Details on this clonotype: Just one base apart from a much larger clone, this may be a read error. The missing conserved phenylalanine or tryptophan at the end of this CDR3 makes a read error likely. The chain carries TRBV28 and TRBJ1-2, with 8 bases matching TRBD1. Germline V gene lookup returns CDR1 MDHEN and CDR2 SYDVKM. Unmatched junction bases numbered 7, after V lost 3 bases and J lost 4 bases. The CDR3 has 15 amino acids. The CDR3 spells CASSFGQGAFYGYTI. CDR3 nucleotides: TGTGCCAGCAGTTTCGGACAGGGAGCCTTCTATGGCTACACCATC.

Concerning this clonotype: Possible read error: a much larger clone is one base away. The CDR3 nucleotides are TGTGCTAGTGGTTTGGTCCGTAACCCAGGGGGCTCCTCCACCGGGGAGCTGTTTTTT. Protein: CASGLVRNPGGSSTGELFF. The chain is built from TRBV12-5 and TRBJ2-2; 8 positions agree with TRBD1. The CDR3 runs 19 residues. Trimming removed 0 bases from V and 4 bases from J; junction bases left unmatched: 13. CDR1 is LGHNT and CDR2 is FRNRAP in the germline V gene.

This chain connects TRBV10-1 to TRBJ1-2, with no clear D. The CDR3 runs 14 residues. V gave up 5 bases and J gave up 1 base, with 11 bases separating them. CDR1 and CDR2 from the germline V gene are WNHNN and SYGVQD (reference sequence). CDR3 sequence reads: CASSPWNGNYGYTF. CDR3 DNA: TGCGCCAGCAGTCCGTGGAACGGTAACTATGGCTACACCTTC.

In its sample, this clonotype was seen many times. J is TRBJ2-7 and V is TRBV2; 9 bases match TRBD1. CDR3 length: 14 residues. Germline assignment: CDR1 SNHLY and CDR2 FYNNEI. The trim removed 3 bases at V and 6 bases at J, leaving 6 bases unmatched. CDR3 sequence reads: CASSDSGTGSEQYF. The DNA for the CDR3 is TGTGCCAGCAGTGACTCCGGGACAGGGAGCGAGCAGTACTTC. Full variable domain (rest looked up from reference TRBV2 and TRBJ2-7): EPEVTQTPSHQVTQMGQEVILRCVPISNHLYFYWYRQILGQKVEFLVSFYNNEISEKSEIFDDQFSVERPDGSNFTLKIRSTKLEDSAMYFCASSDSGTGSEQYFGPGTRLTVT.